The present entry profiles one T cell receptor beta chain with its context. From germline, CDR1 is SNHLY and CDR2 FYNNEI. The CDR3 loop spans 14 amino acids. With V trimmed by 7 bases and J by 5 bases, 6 bases remained unmatched. The data are from a study of blood T cell repertoires in COVID-19. Data came from immunoSEQ multiplex PCR; TCRdb stores just in-frame clones and leaves some out. Of 150,000 to 200,000 clones detected, roughly 84% appear once; the ten largest clones hold 13% to 15%. The V call is TRBV2, the J call TRBJ1-5; 9 nucleotides match TRBD1. The receptor was derived from a man between 18 and 29 years old with active or convalescent COVID-19. Sequencing input: peripheral blood. The CDR3 sequence is CASTDRGTYQPQHF. The CDR3 region has the DNA TGTGCCAGCACAGACAGGGGGACGTATCAGCCCCAGCATTTT.